This T cell receptor (beta chain) was recorded in a study of shared clonotypes between healthy human individuals. Every donor, a Caucasian adult, lived in Nashville, Tennessee. For unsorted samples, genomic DNA was extracted from 80 million to 100 million PBMCs. A word on this clone: Its antigen is unknown.

TCRdb keeps only in-frame clones here, not all; method: immunoSEQ multiplex PCR. This table holds fewer than 650,000 clones, about three quarters found once. The CDR3 has 15 residues. Germline V gene lookup returns CDR1 MNHEY and CDR2 SVGAGI. V shed 6 bases, J shed 1 base, and the junction held 5 bases outside the gene matches. Study-level results: Sharing of clonotypes among donors was expected to vary with sequencing depth.

The sample taken for sequencing was PBMCs. The chain links TRBV6-5 to TRBJ2-7; TRBD2 aligns across 11 bases. The sequence derives from a middle-aged woman in good health. Some clones in this sample may be carry-over from other donors' samples. The CDR3 protein is CASSALAGASYEQYF. As DNA, the CDR3 is TGTGCCAGCAGCGCACTAGCGGGAGCTTCCTACGAGCAGTACTTC.